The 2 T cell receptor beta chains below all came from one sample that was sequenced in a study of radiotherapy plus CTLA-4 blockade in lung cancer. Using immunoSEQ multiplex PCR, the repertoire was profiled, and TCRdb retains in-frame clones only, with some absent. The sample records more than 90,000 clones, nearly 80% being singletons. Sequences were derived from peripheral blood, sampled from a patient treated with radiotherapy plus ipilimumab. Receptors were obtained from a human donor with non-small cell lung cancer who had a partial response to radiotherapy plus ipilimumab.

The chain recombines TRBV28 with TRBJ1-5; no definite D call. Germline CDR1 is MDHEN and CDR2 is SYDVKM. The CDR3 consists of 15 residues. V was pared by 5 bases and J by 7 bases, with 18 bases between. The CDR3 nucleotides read TGTGCCAGCAGTCTCGATCGACACCCTGTCCAGCCCCAGCATTTT. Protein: CASSLDRHPVQPQHF.

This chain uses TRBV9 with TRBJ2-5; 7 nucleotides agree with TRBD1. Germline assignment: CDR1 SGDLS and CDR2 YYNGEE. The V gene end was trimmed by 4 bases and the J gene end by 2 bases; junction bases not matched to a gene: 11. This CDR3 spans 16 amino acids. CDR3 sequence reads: CASSPNPSGQQETQYF. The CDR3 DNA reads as TGTGCCAGCAGCCCGAATCCCTCGGGACAGCAAGAGACCCAGTACTTC. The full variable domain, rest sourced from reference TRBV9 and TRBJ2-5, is DSGVTQTPKHLITATGQRVTLRCSPRSGDLSVYWYQQSLDQGLQFLIQYYNGEERAKGNILERFSAQQFPDLHSELNLSSLELGDSALYFCASSPNPSGQQETQYFGPGTRLLVL.